Below are 30 T cell receptor beta chains sequenced from a single sample in a study of OX40 agonist ivuxolimab in advanced cancers. TCRdb keeps only in-frame clones here, not all; method: immunoSEQ multiplex PCR. The sample consists of roughly 49,000 clones, around nine tenths of them appearing once. This specimen consisted of CD4+ or CD8+ T cells sorted from blood, obtained in a trial of the OX40 agonist ivuxolimab. Every receptor here comes from an adult with an advanced solid tumor such as melanoma, head and neck, liver or kidney cancer.

The chain links TRBV27 to TRBJ2-7, with 11 bases identical to TRBD2. This CDR3 contains 15 residues. With 2 bases clipped from V and 4 bases from J, the junction kept 4 bases outside the gene matches. The germline V gene encodes CDR1 MNHEY and CDR2 SMNVEV (reference sequence). The CDR3 reads CASSLELAGAYEQYF. The CDR3 DNA sequence: TGTGCCAGCAGTTTAGAACTAGCGGGAGCGTACGAGCAGTACTTC.

The chain is built from TRBV5-6 and TRBJ2-3; no firm D call. Germline-derived CDR1 and CDR2 are SGHDT and YYEEEE. The CDR3 runs to 12 residues. Trimming removed 4 bases from V and 4 bases from J, with 7 bases in between. Written as DNA, the CDR3 is TGTGCCAGCAGCGGGCTGTCAGATACGCAGTATTTT. The encoded protein is CASSGLSDTQYF.

The chain uses TRBV9 and TRBJ2-3, with D possibly being TRBD1 (5 bases). The V gene lost 2 bases and the J gene lost 2 bases, with 12 bases spanning the gap. Germline V CDR1 and CDR2: SGDLS, YYNGEE. The CDR3 has 15 amino acids. The CDR3 reads CASSVWGDTTDTQYF. CDR3 DNA sequence: TGTGCCAGCAGCGTCTGGGGCGATACCACAGATACGCAGTATTTT. Drawing the rest from reference TRBV9 and TRBJ2-3, the complete variable domain is DSGVTQTPKHLITATGQRVTLRCSPRSGDLSVYWYQQSLDQGLQFLIQYYNGEERAKGNILERFSAQQFPDLHSELNLSSLELGDSALYFCASSVWGDTTDTQYFGPGTRLTVL.

This rearrangement joins TRBV11-3 to TRBJ1-3, with D possibly matching TRBD1 (5 bases). V lost 7 bases to trimming and J lost 2 bases, with 15 bases between them. In germline, CDR1 is SGHNT, CDR2 YENEEA. The CDR3 totals 15 residues. CDR3 sequence: CASTFEAGAGNTIYF. The CDR3 nucleotides read TGTGCCAGCACCTTTGAGGCGGGGGCTGGAAACACCATATATTTT. Based on the CDR3 plus reference TRBV11-3 and TRBJ1-3, the full variable domain is EAGVVQSPRYKIIEKKQPVAFWCNPISGHNTLYWYLQNLGQGPELLIRYENEEAVDDSQLPKDRFSAERLKGVDSTLKIQPAELGDSAVYLCASTFEAGAGNTIYFGEGSWLTVV.

This clone was seen only a few times. The chain has TRBV10-3 and TRBJ1-2; 8 positions agree with TRBD1. V was clipped by 2 bases and J by 1 base; unmatched bases: 12. The CDR3 is made up of 18 amino acids. Germline CDR1 ENHRY, CDR2 SYGVKD. The CDR3 protein is CAISETPGQANINYGYTF. CDR3 DNA: TGTGCCATCAGTGAGACTCCGGGACAGGCGAATATTAACTATGGCTACACCTTC.

The V call is TRBV11-2, the J call TRBJ2-7; 9 bases are shared with TRBD1. The CDR3 is 16 amino acids. V gave up 4 bases and J gave up 3 bases; unmatched junction bases: 10. CDR1 SGHAT and CDR2 FQNNGV come from the germline V gene. The CDR3 is CASSYTPGQGFYEQYF. The CDR3 DNA is TGTGCCAGCAGCTATACCCCGGGACAGGGATTCTACGAGCAGTACTTC.

The chain recombines TRBV11-1 with TRBJ1-1; TRBD1 agrees at 9 bases. V lost 0 bases, J lost 5 bases, and 4 bases stayed unmatched. The V gene's germline CDR1 is SGHAT and CDR2 FQDESV (reference sequence). There are 15 residues in the CDR3. The CDR3 DNA reads as TGTGCCAGCAGCTTAGCGGGGACAGGGATGACTGAAGCTTTCTTT. It yields the protein CASSLAGTGMTEAFF.

In its sample, this clone was seen once. This same CDR3 is encoded by further DNA sequences in the sample. The chain is built from TRBV30 and TRBJ2-7; D not resolved. Germline values: CDR1 GTSNPN, CDR2 SVGIG (reference sequence). Trimming removed 0 bases at V and 2 bases at J, with 8 bases between. The CDR3 is 13 residues long. In DNA, the CDR3 is TGTGCCTGGAGTGTCGGCAGAACCTACGAGCAGTACTTC. Translating it yields CAWSVGRTYEQYF.

The chain links TRBV5-6 to TRBJ2-7; TRBD2 agrees at 12 bases. The CDR3 spans 15 residues. Germline CDR1 is SGHDT and CDR2 is YYEEEE. J lost 2 bases, V lost 5 bases, and 5 bases had no gene match. CDR3 coding DNA: TGTGCCAGCAGTCACCGGACTAGCGGGGCCTACGAGCAGTACTTC. As protein: CASSHRTSGAYEQYF. The variable domain in full, with the rest retrieved from reference TRBV5-6 and TRBJ2-7, is DAGVTQSPTHLIKTRGQQVTLRCSPKSGHDTVSWYQQALGQGPQFIFQYYEEEERQRGNFPDRFSGHQFPNYSSELNVNALLLGDSALYLCASSHRTSGAYEQYFGPGTRLTVT.

This chain uses TRBV5-1 with TRBJ1-3; D might be TRBD1 (5 bases). The CDR3 sequence is 16 residues long. The germline V gene has CDR1 SGHRS and CDR2 YFSETQ. V was pared by 4 bases and J by 4 bases, with 18 bases between. In DNA, the CDR3 is TGCGCCAGCAGCCCGGGAATTCAGACAGAAGGAAACACCATATATTTT. Encoded protein: CASSPGIQTEGNTIYF.

The V call is TRBV13, the J call TRBJ2-1; perhaps TRBD1 as D (5 bases). CDR3 length equals 16 residues. V shed 5 bases and J shed 1 base, with 15 bases lying between them. The germline gives CDR1 PRHDT, CDR2 FYEKMQ (reference sequence). The CDR3 nucleotides read TGTGCCAGCAGCCAGGGTGGGATGTTGTCCTACAATGAGCAGTTCTTC. As protein: CASSQGGMLSYNEQFF.

The V call is TRBV27, the J call TRBJ2-2; a weak D match, TRBD1 (6 bases). Trimming pared 8 bases from V and 3 bases from J, leaving 13 bases between. Looked up from germline, CDR1 is MNHEY and CDR2 is SMNVEV (reference sequence). This CDR3 spans 14 amino acids. The CDR3 sequence is CASYMTGYTGELFF. The CDR3 DNA follows: TGTGCCAGCTATATGACAGGCTACACCGGGGAGCTGTTTTTT.

The chain is built from TRBV19 and TRBJ2-1; no firm D call. Trimming took off 4 bases at V and 6 bases at J, with 13 bases between the two ends. This CDR3 region has 14 residues. Germline CDR1 is LNHDA and CDR2 is SQIVND (reference sequence). CDR3 nucleotide sequence: TGTGCCAGTAGTACCATGGAGAGAACCAATGAGCAGTTCTTC. The encoded protein is CASSTMERTNEQFF.

The V and J genes are TRBV14 and TRBJ1-2; the D gene is possibly TRBD1 (6 bases). Trimming took off 4 bases at V and 4 bases at J, with 13 bases between the two ends. This CDR3 is built from 14 residues. In germline, CDR1 is SGHDN, CDR2 FVKESK. The DNA for the CDR3 is TGTGCCAGCAGCCCAGGGGCGGGCAGCTATGGCTACACCTTC. Its protein is CASSPGAGSYGYTF.

The chain combines TRBV6-5 with TRBJ2-7, with a possible D match to TRBD2 (6 bases). The CDR3 has 15 amino acids. Trimming took off 2 bases at V and 3 bases at J, with 14 bases between the two ends. In germline, CDR1 is MNHEY, CDR2 SVGAGI. The CDR3 coding sequence is TGTGCCAGCAGTTACCGGGGTAGCGGAGACTACGAGCAGTACTTC. Protein: CASSYRGSGDYEQYF.

In DNA, the CDR3 is TGTGCCAGCAGCCACTTGGGCCAGGGACAGCTAATCTATGGCTACACCTTC. It specifies CASSHLGQGQLIYGYTF. The rearrangement links TRBV7-9 to TRBJ1-2, with TRBD1 matching 7 bases. Germline V lookup: CDR1 SEHNR, CDR2 FQNEAQ (reference sequence). With V trimmed by 5 bases and J by 4 bases, 16 bases remained unmatched. CDR3 length: 17 amino acids.

By sample share, this clone is medium-sized. This chain links TRBV10-1 with TRBJ1-3; D not resolved. Germline CDR1 reads WNHNN; CDR2 reads SYGVQD (reference sequence). V was shortened by 9 bases and J by 0 bases, with 15 bases between the two germline ends. This CDR3 spans 15 amino acids. CDR3 sequence (DNA): TGCGCCAGTGCAGTGTTGCGGTCCTCTGGAAACACCATATATTTT. Its protein is CASAVLRSSGNTIYF.

This clone has a single count. V and J are TRBV5-5 and TRBJ2-1; D uncertain. The CDR3 has 15 amino acids. Germline V gene data show CDR1 as SGHKS and CDR2 as YYEKEE (reference sequence). Trimming cost V 6 bases and J 4 bases, with 17 bases left between them. The DNA for the CDR3 is TGTGCCAGCACCGTAGGTTCGCCCTTATACAATGAGCAGTTCTTC. It specifies CASTVGSPLYNEQFF.

This chain connects TRBV6-1 to TRBJ2-7, with no clear D. This CDR3 region has 14 residues. Trimming removed 6 bases from V and 3 bases from J, with 15 bases in between. The germline gives CDR1 MNHNS, CDR2 SASEGT. The CDR3 sequence: CASSLLTEIYEQYF. In DNA form, the CDR3 reads TGTGCCAGCAGCCTCCTTACGGAGATCTACGAGCAGTACTTC.

The sample holds a few counts of this clone. The chain employs TRBV6-5 and TRBJ2-1, with TRBD2 as a possible D gene (6 bases). The germline V and J ends were trimmed by 3 bases and 8 bases, with 14 bases remaining between them. Germline V CDR1 and CDR2: MNHEY, SVGAGI. This CDR3 contains 14 residues. This CDR3 is CASSYWGLPDEQFF. CDR3 coding DNA: TGTGCCAGCAGTTATTGGGGACTTCCGGATGAGCAGTTCTTC.

The rearrangement links TRBV27 to TRBJ2-5; 10 bases fit TRBD1. The CDR3 loop spans 16 amino acids. Trimming at V came to 6 bases and at J to 3 bases, leaving 10 bases not matched to a gene. The germline gives CDR1 MNHEY, CDR2 SMNVEV (reference sequence). The CDR3 region is CASSNRDRGMEETQYF. DNA for the CDR3: TGTGCCAGCAGCAACCGGGACAGGGGTATGGAAGAGACCCAGTACTTC.

The gene calls are TRBV4-1 and TRBJ1-1; a possible D gene is TRBD1 (6 bases). From germline, CDR1 is MGHRA and CDR2 YSYEKL. The V gene lost 5 bases and the J gene lost 1 base, with 11 bases spanning the gap. CDR3 size: 14 residues. As DNA, the CDR3 is TGCGCCAGCAGCTTGAGGGGGGGGAACACTGAAGCTTTCTTT. This sequence encodes CASSLRGGNTEAFF.

The J gene is TRBJ2-3, the V gene TRBV7-3; 8 bases agree with TRBD2. Trimming removed 4 bases from V and 6 bases from J; junction bases left unmatched: 12. Germline lookup yields CDR1 SGHTA and CDR2 FQGTGA. This CDR3 is built from 16 residues. The CDR3 spells CASSSTGRGVLDTQYF. The CDR3 coding sequence is TGTGCCAGCAGCTCCACAGGGCGGGGGGTTTTGGATACGCAGTATTTT. Full variable domain (rest looked up from reference TRBV7-3 and TRBJ2-3): GAGVSQTPSNKVTEKGKYVELRCDPISGHTALYWYRQSLGQGPEFLIYFQGTGAADDSGLPNDRFFAVRPEGSVSTLKIQRTERGDSAVYLCASSSTGRGVLDTQYFGPGTRLTVL.

This chain links TRBV29-1 with TRBJ2-7, with 9 bases lining up with TRBD1. Germline-derived CDR1 and CDR2 are SQVTM and ANQGSEA. V lost 7 bases, J lost 1 base, and 8 bases stayed unmatched. CDR3 length: 14 residues. The CDR3 nucleotides are TGCAGCGCAGCTGGGGACAGGGTTTCCTACGAGCAGTACTTC. It codes for CSAAGDRVSYEQYF.

V and J are TRBV6-5 and TRBJ2-7, with 9 nucleotides matching TRBD2. Germline CDR1 is MNHEY and CDR2 is SVGAGI. The V segment lost 6 bases and the J segment 2 bases; nucleotides outside the gene matches: 2. The CDR3 is made up of 13 amino acids. This CDR3 reads CASSAGGPYEQYF. In DNA form, the CDR3 reads TGTGCCAGCAGCGCGGGGGGGCCCTACGAGCAGTACTTC.

CDR3 bases: TGTGCCAGCAGACCTCGGACAGGAGGGGACACTGAAGCTTTCTTT. Amino acid sequence: CASRPRTGGDTEAFF. The chain joins TRBV6-5 to TRBJ1-1; 7 bases fit TRBD1. The length of the CDR3 is 15 residues. Germline assignment: CDR1 MNHEY and CDR2 SVGAGI. With V trimmed by 6 bases and J by 3 bases, 10 bases remained unmatched.

The chain has TRBV28 and TRBJ2-1; D is unresolved. This CDR3 is built from 10 residues. Germline CDR1 and CDR2: MDHEN and SYDVKM. V dropped 5 bases and J dropped 11 bases, with 7 bases sitting between them. CDR3 protein: CASSHDKQFF. In nucleotides, the CDR3 is TGTGCCAGCAGTCATGACAAGCAGTTCTTC.

The chain combines TRBV6-5 with TRBJ2-7, with D unresolved. Germline values: CDR1 MNHEY, CDR2 SVGAGI. Trimming removed 6 bases from V and 3 bases from J, with 3 bases in between. This CDR3 has 10 residues. The DNA for the CDR3 is TGTGCCAGCAGGGGCTACGAGCAGTACTTC. Its protein is CASRGYEQYF.

V gene TRBV6-5 combines with J gene TRBJ2-1, with 7 bases aligning to TRBD2. The CDR3 has 15 residues. CDR1 and CDR2 (germline): MNHEY, SVGAGI. V trimming: 2 bases; J trimming: 8 bases; junction bases outside the gene matches: 9. The CDR3 sequence is CASSYIGLVADEQFF. CDR3 DNA sequence: TGTGCCAGCAGTTACATCGGACTAGTAGCCGATGAGCAGTTCTTC.

The chain is built from TRBV9 and TRBJ2-1, with 7 bases lining up with TRBD1. Germline V CDR1 and CDR2: SGDLS, YYNGEE. CDR3 length: 15 residues. J gave up 7 bases and V 3 bases, and 10 bases lay outside the gene matches. CDR3 in DNA: TGTGCCAGCAGCGAGGGACAGAGCCCAAAGAATGAGCAGTTCTTC. It yields the protein CASSEGQSPKNEQFF.